These 2 T cell receptor beta chains share one sample of origin, sequenced in a study of T cells after yellow fever vaccination. One entry per CDR3 protein, called by TCRdb with MiXCR from the 5' RACE reads. The sample includes just under 85,000 distinct CDR3 sequences, 10% to 15% of them seen just once. The sequences come from CD8+ T cells not binding an NS4B(214-222) dextramer, sorted from PBMCs, collected more than 20 days after the first yellow fever vaccination. These TCRs come from a man younger than 30 who received the YFV17D yellow fever vaccine.

This clonotype occurred many times. This rearrangement joins TRBV10-2 to TRBJ2-5; TRBD1 aligns across 7 bases. With V trimmed by 5 bases and J by 5 bases, 5 bases remained unmatched. The CDR3 loop spans 13 amino acids. The germline V gene encodes CDR1 WSHSY and CDR2 SAAADI. The CDR3 nucleotides are TGCGCCAGCAGTACAGGGGTTTGGGAGACCCAGTACTTC. This codes for CASSTGVWETQYF.

CDR3 coding DNA: TGTGCCAGCAATAGGGCCCAGAGCTCCTACAATGAGCAGTTCTTC. Translation gives CASNRAQSSYNEQFF. V usage is TRBV12-3 or TRBV12-4 and J usage is TRBJ2-1, with no clear D. The V end lost 7 bases, the J end lost 0 bases, and 13 bases lay between the germline ends. The CDR3 loop spans 15 amino acids.